The 32 T cell receptor beta chains listed next were all sequenced from one sample in a study of blood T cell repertoires in COVID-19. Sequencing was performed with immunoSEQ multiplex PCR; in TCRdb, only in-frame clones are kept and a portion is missing. The sample lists about 210,000 clones; around 80% were seen once. Sequenced sample: PBMCs or T cells enriched from blood (not recorded which). The receptors originated from a man aged 25 to 40 with acute COVID-19.

A word on this clone: Other DNA sequences of this sample code for an identical CDR3. The chain links TRBV5-1 to TRBJ2-5, with TRBD1 identical over 11 bases. This CDR3 comprises 16 residues. CDR1 SGHRS and CDR2 YFSETQ come from the germline V gene. V trimming: 4 bases; J trimming: 0 bases; junction bases outside the gene matches: 5. The CDR3 spells CASSSGTGGYQETQYF. CDR3 nucleotides: TGCGCCAGCAGCAGCGGGACAGGGGGTTACCAAGAGACCCAGTACTTC.

The gene calls are TRBV11-2 and TRBJ2-5, with 8 nucleotides matching TRBD1. The CDR3 consists of 17 residues. The germline V gene has CDR1 SGHAT and CDR2 FQNNGV. J was trimmed by 2 bases and V by 3 bases; bases with no gene match: 11. The CDR3 here is CASSLSSGTGRQETQYF. For the CDR3, the DNA is TGTGCCAGCAGCTTGTCATCCGGGACAGGCAGGCAAGAGACCCAGTACTTC.

The chain is built from TRBV4-1 and TRBJ2-7; tentatively, D is TRBD1 (5 bases). Per germline, CDR1 MGHRA and CDR2 YSYEKL. V was clipped by 0 bases and J by 4 bases, with 13 bases between them. The CDR3 is 15 residues long. The CDR3 spells CASSQDQDTTYEQYF. The CDR3 DNA follows: TGCGCCAGCAGCCAAGATCAGGACACGACTTACGAGCAGTACTTC.

The chain employs TRBV19 and TRBJ1-5, with 7 bases lining up with TRBD1. Germline V gene lookup returns CDR1 LNHDA and CDR2 SQIVND (reference sequence). J lost 4 bases, V lost 3 bases, and 6 bases had no gene match. The CDR3 has 15 residues. The DNA of the CDR3 is TGTGCCAGTAGTATCCGGGACAGAGAAAATCAGCCCCAGCATTTT. This encodes CASSIRDRENQPQHF.

This chain uses TRBV19 with TRBJ1-1, with D possibly matching TRBD1 (5 bases). Trimming took 7 bases from V and 1 from J, leaving 16 bases between them. CDR1 LNHDA and CDR2 SQIVND come from the germline V gene (reference sequence). CDR3 length: 15 amino acids. The CDR3 bases are TGTGCCAGTATTACTAGCGGGGGTGCGAACACTGAAGCTTTCTTT. Its protein is CASITSGGANTEAFF.

The chain links TRBV11-2 to TRBJ2-1; possible D gene TRBD1, 5 bases. The CDR3 runs to 17 residues. Trimming removed 2 bases at V and 7 bases at J, with 21 bases between. The germline CDR1 and CDR2 sequences are SGHAT and FQNNGV. The CDR3 region has the DNA TGTGCCAGCAGCTTACAAGGACAATCATCCTACATAAATGAGCAGTTCTTC. Protein: CASSLQGQSSYINEQFF.

V is TRBV5-1 and J is TRBJ1-6; TRBD1 aligns across 10 bases. V gave up 4 bases and J gave up 12 bases; unmatched junction bases: 7. The CDR3 contains 14 residues. Looked up from germline, CDR1 is SGHRS and CDR2 is YFSETQ. In DNA, the CDR3 is TGCGCCAGCAGCCTAGGACAGGGGGAGGTACCCCTCCACTTT. It codes for CASSLGQGEVPLHF.

In DNA, the CDR3 is TGTGCCAGTAGTTCGTTACAGGGCGGGCAGGGGGAGCAGTACTTC. Translated: CASSSLQGGQGEQYF. J is TRBJ2-7 and V is TRBV19; possible D gene TRBD1, 6 bases. The ends were cut back, 5 bases at V and 7 bases at J, with 21 bases in the middle. Germline assignment: CDR1 LNHDA and CDR2 SQIVND (reference sequence). The CDR3 is 15 residues long.

This rearrangement joins TRBV19 to TRBJ2-7; D might be TRBD1 (7 bases). Germline V lookup: CDR1 LNHDA, CDR2 SQIVND (reference sequence). Deletions cut 5 bases from V and 2 bases from J, with 13 bases between. The CDR3 covers 14 residues. The DNA of the CDR3 is TGTGCCAGTAGTCTTCAGGGGGGCCCCTACGAGCAGTACTTC. Translating gives CASSLQGGPYEQYF.

The chain is built from TRBV12-3 or TRBV12-4 and TRBJ1-2, with D possibly matching TRBD1 (6 bases). CDR3 length: 13 amino acids. The germline V and J ends were trimmed by 5 bases and 7 bases, with 14 bases remaining between them. CDR3 residues: CASSPRGISGYTF. The CDR3 region has the DNA TGTGCCAGCAGTCCCAGGGGAATAAGTGGCTACACCTTC.

This chain uses TRBV19 with TRBJ1-4; D is possibly TRBD1 (6 bases). Trimming shortened V by 4 bases and J by 8 bases, and 17 bases separated the two germline ends. The CDR3 extends over 15 amino acids. CDR1 and CDR2 (germline): LNHDA, SQIVND (reference sequence). The CDR3 DNA sequence: TGTGCCAGTAGTACGCAGGGGCATAGTTACGAAAAACTGTTTTTT. It codes for CASSTQGHSYEKLFF. The variable domain in full, with the rest retrieved from reference TRBV19 and TRBJ1-4, is DGGITQSPKYLFRKEGQNVTLSCEQNLNHDAMYWYRQDPGQGLRLIYYSQIVNDFQKGDIAEGYSVSREKKESFPLTVTSAQKNPTAFYLCASSTQGHSYEKLFFGSGTQLSVL.

This clone was counted a few times. The J gene is TRBJ1-2, the V gene TRBV28; 7 bases match TRBD1. Germline V CDR1 and CDR2: MDHEN, SYDVKM. Trimming removed 5 bases from V and 4 bases from J; junction bases left unmatched: 4. The CDR3 runs to 13 residues. CDR3 nucleotides: TGTGCCAGCAGTCTACAGGGGCTCTATGGCTACACCTTC. Translating gives CASSLQGLYGYTF.

Only a few counts were recorded for this clone. The chain employs TRBV7-2 and TRBJ1-2, with TRBD1 matching 9 bases. The germline CDR1 and CDR2 sequences are SGHTA and FQGNSA. The CDR3 runs to 14 residues. J gave up 7 bases and V 2 bases, and 5 bases lay outside the gene matches. CDR3 amino acids: CASSLSGQGSGYTF. Written as DNA, the CDR3 is TGTGCCAGCAGCTTATCGGGACAGGGCTCTGGCTACACCTTC.

The CDR3 coding sequence is TGTGCCAGCAGCCGGGGGACAGTCTCCTACGAGCAGTACTTC. Translated: CASSRGTVSYEQYF. The gene calls are TRBV14 and TRBJ2-7; 7 positions agree with TRBD1. Trimming cost V 4 bases and J 0 bases; bases outside gene matches: 3. CDR3 length equals 14 residues. The germline V gene encodes CDR1 SGHDN and CDR2 FVKESK. Supplemented by reference TRBV14 and TRBJ2-7, the full variable domain reads EAGVTQFPSHSVIEKGQTVTLRCDPISGHDNLYWYRRVMGKEIKFLLHFVKESKQDESGMPNNRFLAERTGGTYSTLKVQPAELEDSGVYFCASSRGTVSYEQYFGPGTRLTVT.

This clone was detected once. V gene TRBV2 combines with J gene TRBJ2-7; D may be TRBD1 (7 bases). Germline-derived CDR1 and CDR2 are SNHLY and FYNNEI. This CDR3 contains 14 residues. Trimming cost V 7 bases and J 4 bases, with 17 bases left between them. The CDR3 sequence: CASIQEGASYEQYF. CDR3 sequence (DNA): TGTGCCAGCATTCAGGAGGGGGCATCTTACGAGCAGTACTTC.

V gene TRBV10-2 combines with J gene TRBJ1-2; D is perhaps TRBD1 (5 bases). V was clipped by 6 bases and J by 0 bases, with 17 bases between them. This CDR3 contains 16 residues. The germline gives CDR1 WSHSY, CDR2 SAAADI. CDR3 DNA sequence: TGCGCCAGCAGAGGGGTGGATACCCTACCTAACTATGGCTACACCTTC. This codes for CASRGVDTLPNYGYTF.

The chain links TRBV11-2 to TRBJ2-7; 12 nucleotides agree with TRBD2. This CDR3 has 15 residues. V lost 4 bases and J lost 3; bases outside the gene matches: 4. Germline V gives CDR1 SGHAT, CDR2 FQNNGV. The DNA of the CDR3 is TGTGCCAGCAGCTACACTAGCGGGGGGAGCTACGAGCAGTACTTC. Its translation is CASSYTSGGSYEQYF.

The rearrangement joins TRBV29-1 to TRBJ2-7, with D maybe TRBD1 (6 bases). The CDR3 extends over 14 amino acids. Germline V gives CDR1 SQVTM, CDR2 ANQGSEA. V shed 5 bases and J shed 4 bases, with 18 bases lying between them. The CDR3, as DNA: TGCAGCGTTCTCCCGGGACAAACGGGATACGAGCAGTACTTC. It specifies CSVLPGQTGYEQYF.

The V call is TRBV7-2, the J call TRBJ2-5; possible D gene TRBD1, 6 bases. V lost 2 bases and J lost 4, with 17 bases in between. Germline V CDR1 and CDR2: SGHTA, FQGNSA. The CDR3 sequence is 16 residues long. CDR3 nucleotide sequence: TGTGCCAGCAGCTTATTGGTTATGACAGGTAGAGAGACCCAGTACTTC. Its translation: CASSLLVMTGRETQYF.

The chain joins TRBV2 to TRBJ2-7; no definite D call. Trimming took 4 bases from V and 1 from J, leaving 8 bases between them. Germline V gene data show CDR1 as SNHLY and CDR2 as FYNNEI. This CDR3 is built from 13 residues. The CDR3 nucleotides are TGTGCCAGCAGTGTGGAGAGGTCCTACGAGCAGTACTTC. It encodes CASSVERSYEQYF.

This chain connects TRBV30 to TRBJ1-2; 8 bases are a match to TRBD1. The CDR3 spans 16 residues. Germline lookup yields CDR1 GTSNPN and CDR2 SVGIG (reference sequence). V dropped 1 base and J dropped 8; count of bases not matched to a gene: 15. The CDR3 region has the DNA TGTGCCTGGAGTGAGGGGGGGACAGGTCATAAGTTAGGCTACACCTTC. This codes for CAWSEGGTGHKLGYTF. The variable domain in full, completed from reference TRBV30 and TRBJ1-2, reads SQTIHQWPATLVQPVGSPLSLECTVEGTSNPNLYWYRQAAGRGLQLLFYSVGIGQISSEVPQNLSASRPQDRQFILSSKKLLLSDSGFYLCAWSEGGTGHKLGYTFGSGTRLTVV.

The chain couples TRBV15 to TRBJ1-1; TRBD1 agrees at 10 bases. This CDR3 spans 14 amino acids. J lost 6 bases, V lost 8 bases, and 9 bases had no gene match. CDR1 is LNHNV, CDR2 YYDKDF, per germline (reference sequence). The CDR3 nucleotides read TGTGCCACCCGCCCGGACAGGGGGAAACCTGAAGCTTTCTTT. It specifies CATRPDRGKPEAFF.

The chain links TRBV28 to TRBJ2-3, with a weak D call TRBD1 (6 bases). The CDR3 consists of 15 residues. The V end was cut by 7 bases, the J end by 1 base, with 15 bases between. Germline loops: CDR1 MDHEN, CDR2 SYDVKM. The chain's CDR3 is CASTSGEGGTDTQYF. CDR3 coding DNA: TGTGCCAGCACCTCAGGGGAAGGGGGCACAGATACGCAGTATTTT.

The J gene is TRBJ2-3, the V gene TRBV7-3; 9 bases line up with TRBD1. Germline loops: CDR1 SGHTA, CDR2 FQGTGA. J lost 4 bases, V lost 6 bases, and 5 bases had no gene match. This CDR3 region has 14 residues. The CDR3 nucleotides are TGTGCCAGCAGTGGACAGGGGTACGCAGATACGCAGTATTTT. It is translated as CASSGQGYADTQYF.

CDR3: CASSQGAGEKLFF. The CDR3 region has the DNA TGTGCCAGCAGCCAGGGGGCAGGGGAAAAACTGTTTTTT. The chain combines TRBV12-3 or TRBV12-4 with TRBJ1-4; 8 nucleotides line up with TRBD1. CDR3 size: 13 residues. V lost 6 bases and J lost 8; bases outside the gene matches: 5.

Here the CDR3 reads CASSSEGGHQPQHF. The DNA for the CDR3 is TGTGCCAGCAGCTCCGAGGGGGGGCACCAGCCCCAGCATTTT. The rearrangement joins TRBV7-9 to TRBJ1-5; D is perhaps TRBD1 (6 bases). There are 14 residues in the CDR3. Trimming left V 4 bases short and J 7 bases short, with 14 bases between. Germline-derived CDR1 and CDR2 are SEHNR and FQNEAQ (reference sequence). Full variable domain (rest looked up from reference TRBV7-9 and TRBJ1-5): DTGVSQNPRHKITKRGQNVTFRCDPISEHNRLYWYRQTLGQGPEFLTYFQNEAQLEKSRLLSDRFSAERPKGSFSTLEIQRTEQGDSAMYLCASSSEGGHQPQHFGDGTRLSIL.

The chain uses TRBV18 and TRBJ1-4; maybe TRBD1 (6 bases). This CDR3 region has 14 residues. Looked up from germline, CDR1 is KGHSH and CDR2 is LQKENI. V dropped 3 bases and J dropped 7 bases, with 12 bases sitting between them. The CDR3 sequence is CASSPPGQTEKLFF. The CDR3 DNA reads TGTGCCAGCTCACCCCCAGGACAGACTGAAAAACTGTTTTTT.

This clone has just one count. The chain joins TRBV27 to TRBJ2-7; tentatively, D is TRBD2 (5 bases). Trimming pared 6 bases from V and 1 base from J, leaving 13 bases between. The length of the CDR3 is 14 residues. Germline values: CDR1 MNHEY, CDR2 SMNVEV (reference sequence). The CDR3 loop reads CASSPRGQSYEQYF. CDR3 DNA: TGTGCCAGCAGCCCACGAGGGCAGTCCTACGAGCAGTACTTC.

V gene TRBV7-9 combines with J gene TRBJ2-1; 7 bases match TRBD1. V gave up 5 bases and J gave up 8 bases; unmatched junction bases: 6. CDR3 length: 13 amino acids. The germline V gene has CDR1 SEHNR and CDR2 FQNEAQ (reference sequence). The CDR3 region is CASSVDRDHEQFF. The CDR3 coding sequence is TGTGCCAGCAGCGTCGACAGGGACCATGAGCAGTTCTTC.

This clone was counted only a few times. The rearrangement joins TRBV30 to TRBJ2-1, with a tentative D call TRBD1 (6 bases). The V gene lost 2 bases and the J gene lost 6 bases, with 23 bases spanning the gap. This CDR3 spans 17 amino acids. Germline values: CDR1 GTSNPN, CDR2 SVGIG (reference sequence). The chain's CDR3 is CAWSTHLNRVLGNEQFF. In DNA, the CDR3 is TGTGCCTGGAGTACGCACCTCAACAGGGTATTGGGCAATGAGCAGTTCTTC.

V is TRBV28 and J is TRBJ2-5; TRBD1 might be the D (5 bases). Per the germline V gene, CDR1 is MDHEN and CDR2 is SYDVKM. CDR3 length: 14 amino acids. V lost 11 bases, J lost 1 base, and 17 bases lay in between. The CDR3 is CARFFGQGQETQYF. DNA of the CDR3: TGTGCCCGTTTCTTTGGCCAGGGCCAAGAGACCCAGTACTTC.

The chain has TRBV9 and TRBJ1-2, with D uncertain. CDR3 size: 12 residues. CDR1 and CDR2 from the germline V gene are SGDLS and YYNGEE. V was clipped by 4 bases and J by 3 bases, with 7 bases between them. CDR3 coding DNA: TGTGCCAGCAGCCCCGGGGACTATGGCTACACCTTC. Translating it yields CASSPGDYGYTF. Full variable domain (rest looked up from reference TRBV9 and TRBJ1-2): DSGVTQTPKHLITATGQRVTLRCSPRSGDLSVYWYQQSLDQGLQFLIQYYNGEERAKGNILERFSAQQFPDLHSELNLSSLELGDSALYFCASSPGDYGYTFGSGTRLTVV.